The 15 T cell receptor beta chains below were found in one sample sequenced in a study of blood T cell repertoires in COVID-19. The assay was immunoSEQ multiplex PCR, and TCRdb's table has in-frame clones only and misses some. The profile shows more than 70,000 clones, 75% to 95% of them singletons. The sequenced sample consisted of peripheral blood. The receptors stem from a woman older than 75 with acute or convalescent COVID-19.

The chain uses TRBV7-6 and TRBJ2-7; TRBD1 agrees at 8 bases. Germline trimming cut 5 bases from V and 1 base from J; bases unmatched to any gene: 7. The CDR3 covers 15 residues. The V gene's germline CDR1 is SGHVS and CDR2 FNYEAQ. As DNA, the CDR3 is TGTGCCAGCAGCCAGGGGGCTAGTAGTTCCTACGAGCAGTACTTC. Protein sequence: CASSQGASSSYEQYF. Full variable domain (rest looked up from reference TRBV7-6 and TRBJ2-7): GAGVSQSPRYKVTKRGQDVALRCDPISGHVSLYWYRQALGQGPEFLTYFNYEAQQDKSGLPNDRFSAERPEGSISTLTIQRTEQRDSAMYRCASSQGASSSYEQYFGPGTRLTVT.

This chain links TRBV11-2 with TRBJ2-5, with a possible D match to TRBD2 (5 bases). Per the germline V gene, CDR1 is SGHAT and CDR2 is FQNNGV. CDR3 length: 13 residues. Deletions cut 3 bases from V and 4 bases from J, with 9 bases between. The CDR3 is CASSFTGRETQYF. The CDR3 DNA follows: TGTGCCAGCAGCTTCACTGGGAGAGAGACCCAGTACTTC.

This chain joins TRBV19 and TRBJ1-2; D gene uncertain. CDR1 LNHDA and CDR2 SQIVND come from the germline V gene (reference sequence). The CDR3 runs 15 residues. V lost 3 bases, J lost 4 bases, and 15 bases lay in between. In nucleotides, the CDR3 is TGTGCCAGTAGTATCTCCGCACCTAGCACCTATGGCTACACCTTC. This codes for CASSISAPSTYGYTF.

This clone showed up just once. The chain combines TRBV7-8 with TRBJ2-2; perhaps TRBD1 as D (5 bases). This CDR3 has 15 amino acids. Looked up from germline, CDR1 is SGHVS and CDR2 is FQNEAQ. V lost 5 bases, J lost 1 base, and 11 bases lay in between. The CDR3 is CASSGVTGNTGELFF. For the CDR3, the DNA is TGTGCCAGCAGCGGAGTCACAGGGAACACCGGGGAGCTGTTTTTT.

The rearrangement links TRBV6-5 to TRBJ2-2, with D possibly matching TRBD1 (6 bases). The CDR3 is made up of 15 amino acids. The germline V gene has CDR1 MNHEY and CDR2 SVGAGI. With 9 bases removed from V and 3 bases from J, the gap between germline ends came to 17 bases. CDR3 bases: TGTGCCAGGAGTCGTCAGGGGCTGGACACCGGGGAGCTGTTTTTT. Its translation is CARSRQGLDTGELFF.

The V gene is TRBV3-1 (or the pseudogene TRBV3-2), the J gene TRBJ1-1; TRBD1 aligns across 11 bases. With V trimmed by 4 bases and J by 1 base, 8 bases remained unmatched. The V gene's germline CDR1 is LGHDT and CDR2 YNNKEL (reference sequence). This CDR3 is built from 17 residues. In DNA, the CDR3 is TGTGCCAGCAGCCGAAGGAGGACAGGGGGCCCGAACACTGAAGCTTTCTTT. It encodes CASSRRRTGGPNTEAFF.

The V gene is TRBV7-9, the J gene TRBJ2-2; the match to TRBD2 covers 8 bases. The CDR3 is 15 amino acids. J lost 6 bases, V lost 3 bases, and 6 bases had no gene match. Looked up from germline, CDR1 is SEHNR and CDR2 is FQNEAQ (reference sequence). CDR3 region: CASSFKGLVPGELFF. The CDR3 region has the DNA TGTGCCAGCAGCTTTAAGGGACTAGTACCCGGGGAGCTGTTTTTT.

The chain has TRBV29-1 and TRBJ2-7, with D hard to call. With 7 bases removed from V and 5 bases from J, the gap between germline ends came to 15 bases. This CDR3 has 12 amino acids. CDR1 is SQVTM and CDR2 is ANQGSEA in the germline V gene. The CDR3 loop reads CSATSSNHEQYF. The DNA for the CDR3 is TGCAGCGCGACCTCGAGCAACCACGAGCAGTACTTC.

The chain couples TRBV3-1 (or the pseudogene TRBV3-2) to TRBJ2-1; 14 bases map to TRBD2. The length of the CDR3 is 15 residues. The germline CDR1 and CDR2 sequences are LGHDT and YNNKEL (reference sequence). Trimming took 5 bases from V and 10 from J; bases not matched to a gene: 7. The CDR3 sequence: CASSAGLAGVREQFF. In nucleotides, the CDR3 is TGTGCCAGCAGCGCGGGACTAGCGGGAGTGCGGGAGCAGTTCTTC.

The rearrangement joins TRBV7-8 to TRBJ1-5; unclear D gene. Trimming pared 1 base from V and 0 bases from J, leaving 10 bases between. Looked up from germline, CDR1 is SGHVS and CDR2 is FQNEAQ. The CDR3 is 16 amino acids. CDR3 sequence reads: CASSLERRNSNQPQHF. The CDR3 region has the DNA TGTGCCAGCAGCTTAGAGCGCAGAAATAGCAATCAGCCCCAGCATTTT.

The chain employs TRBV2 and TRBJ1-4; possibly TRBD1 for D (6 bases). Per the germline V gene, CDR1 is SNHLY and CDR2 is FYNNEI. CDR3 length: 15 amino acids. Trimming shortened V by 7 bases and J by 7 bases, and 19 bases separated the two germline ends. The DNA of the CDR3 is TGTGCCAGCATTGGACAGTTGAAGAAGGGTGAAAAACTGTTTTTT. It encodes CASIGQLKKGEKLFF.

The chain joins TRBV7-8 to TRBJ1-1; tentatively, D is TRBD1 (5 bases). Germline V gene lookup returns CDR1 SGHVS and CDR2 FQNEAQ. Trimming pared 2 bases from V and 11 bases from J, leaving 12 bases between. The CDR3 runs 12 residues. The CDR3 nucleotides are TGTGCCAGCAGCTTAAAAGATGGGGCTGCTTTCTTT. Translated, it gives CASSLKDGAAFF.

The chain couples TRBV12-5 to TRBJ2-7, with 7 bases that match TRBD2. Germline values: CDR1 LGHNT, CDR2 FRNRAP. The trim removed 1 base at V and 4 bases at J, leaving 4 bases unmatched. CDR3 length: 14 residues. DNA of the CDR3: TGTGCTAGTGGTTTGGGGACTAGAGGGTACGAGCAGTACTTC. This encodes CASGLGTRGYEQYF.

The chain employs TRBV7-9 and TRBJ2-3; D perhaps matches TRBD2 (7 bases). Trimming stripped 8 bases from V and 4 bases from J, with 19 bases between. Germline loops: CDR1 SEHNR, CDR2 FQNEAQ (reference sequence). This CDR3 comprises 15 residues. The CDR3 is CASSRGGFGPDTQYF. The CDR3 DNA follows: TGTGCCAGCTCAAGGGGGGGATTTGGCCCAGATACGCAGTATTTT.

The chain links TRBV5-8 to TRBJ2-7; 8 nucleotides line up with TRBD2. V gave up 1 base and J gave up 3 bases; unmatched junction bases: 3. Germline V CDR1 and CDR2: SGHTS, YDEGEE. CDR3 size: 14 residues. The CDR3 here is CASSLLRGGYEQYF. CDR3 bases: TGTGCCAGCAGCTTGTTACGGGGGGGCTACGAGCAGTACTTC. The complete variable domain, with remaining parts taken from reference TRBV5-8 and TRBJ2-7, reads EAGVTQSPTHLIKTRGQQATLRCSPISGHTSVYWYQQALGLGLQFLLWYDEGEERNRGNFPPRFSGRQFPNYSSELNVNALELEDSALYLCASSLLRGGYEQYFGPGTRLTVT.